The rows below give T cell receptor beta chains drawn from one sample of a study of cytomegalovirus exposure and HLA in healthy donors. The table came from immunoSEQ multiplex PCR; TCRdb's copy has only in-frame clones and leaves some out. The sample has about 150,000 clones; 70% to 80% are singletons. Sequencing was carried out using PBMCs. These receptors were obtained from a man aged 30 to 39 in good health and CMV-seropositive. Each CDR3 is given with its conserved first and last residue.

j_call v_call cdr3_aa
TRBJ1-5 TRBV27 CASSSGTGRYSNQPQHF
TRBJ2-1 TRBV4-1 CASSQVDRGSGNEQFF
TRBJ1-1 TRBV19 CASTLWGGHTEAFF
TRBJ2-1 TRBV2 CASNLLTGVRDEQFF
TRBJ2-3 TRBV27 CASSPSGPSTDTQYF
TRBJ1-2 TRBV4-1 CASSPRTGGRGYTF
TRBJ2-3 TRBV6-5 CASSYGGADTQYF
TRBJ2-5 TRBV9 CASSKEGRAETQYF
TRBJ2-7 TRBV4-1 CASSHDDISGGLSYEQYF
TRBJ2-7 TRBV5-1 CASKEGISIHEQYF
TRBJ2-1 TRBV4-1 CASSQVQVARAGEQFF
TRBJ1-2 TRBV19 CASISPGGSYGYTF
TRBJ1-6 TRBV28 CASSLPGQPSLPLHF
TRBJ2-7 TRBV7-6 CASSLVNRGNEQYF
TRBJ1-2 TRBV10-3 CAISEFEGAYTF
TRBJ2-1 TRBV6-6 CASSPQGNEQFF
TRBJ2-5 TRBV19 CASAPGLAGETQYF
TRBJ2-1 TRBV25-1 CASKRRGPYNEQFF
TRBJ2-6 TRBV5-1 CASSLMPTSSGANVLTF
TRBJ2-1 TRBV9 CASSVVGASYNEQFF
TRBJ1-3 TRBV18 CASSPGQKSGNTIYF
TRBJ1-2 TRBV7-9 CASSLEGLGGYTF
TRBJ2-5 TRBV7-7 CASSLNRQTNQETQYF
TRBJ1-4 TRBV23-1 CASRQGFNEKLFF
TRBJ1-1 TRBV6-1 CASSQGTAIEAFF
TRBJ2-2 TRBV27 CASTPSQYTGELFF
TRBJ2-3 TRBV4-2 CASSLTGPTDTQYF
TRBJ2-1 TRBV5-4 CASSTGTPGSYNEQFF
TRBJ2-1 TRBV7-9 CASSPRDNEQFF
TRBJ2-1 TRBV10-3 CATLAGAGNEQFF
TRBJ1-1 TRBV9 CASSTGGDTEAFF
TRBJ2-7 TRBV29-1 CSVVSRASYEQYF
TRBJ2-7 TRBV27 CASSLYLAGVYEQYF
TRBJ1-2 TRBV19 CASSITSVSDGYTF
TRBJ2-1 TRBV4-2 CASSQEGTSGYNEQFF
TRBJ1-5 TRBV6-1 CASRTGDSSNQPQHF
TRBJ2-7 TRBV28 CASRRTGGSSYEQYF
TRBJ2-1 TRBV7-8 CASSLEKTGGKFF
TRBJ1-5 TRBV5-6 CASSFWGGGGNQPQHF
TRBJ1-6 TRBV18 CASSPYGTDNSPLHF
TRBJ2-7 TRBV7-2 CASSLRATTRQHYEQYF
TRBJ1-5 TRBV5-4 CASSPGSGQPQHF
TRBJ2-1 TRBV2 CASRTGTSVYNEQFF
TRBJ1-2 TRBV5-1 CASSLRGRGREGYTF